These 24 T cell receptor beta chains originate from one sample sequenced in a study of OX40 agonist ivuxolimab in advanced cancers. TCRdb's table, derived via immunoSEQ multiplex PCR, lists solely in-frame clones and lacks some. The sample yields about 83,000 clones, under 95% seen once. The sequencing used CD4+ or CD8+ T cells sorted from blood, collected in a trial of the OX40 agonist ivuxolimab. The receptor source for this set is an adult with an advanced solid tumor such as melanoma, head and neck, liver or kidney cancer.

V is TRBV9 and J is TRBJ2-7; 7 positions agree with TRBD2. The V gene end was trimmed by 3 bases and the J gene end by 5 bases; junction bases not matched to a gene: 8. The germline gives CDR1 SGDLS, CDR2 YYNGEE. The CDR3 length is 14 residues. The CDR3: CASSGVQAGDEQYF. CDR3 in DNA: TGTGCCAGCAGCGGGGTCCAGGCGGGGGACGAGCAGTACTTC.

The chain employs TRBV19 and TRBJ1-1; possibly TRBD1 for D (5 bases). The CDR3 totals 14 residues. The V gene lost 6 bases and the J gene lost 1 base, with 12 bases spanning the gap. Germline assignment: CDR1 LNHDA and CDR2 SQIVND (reference sequence). CDR3 loop: CASRVRDRNTEAFF. CDR3 bases: TGTGCCAGTAGAGTCCGCGACAGGAACACTGAAGCTTTCTTT.

This chain joins TRBV28 and TRBJ2-5; D is possibly TRBD1 (6 bases). CDR3 size: 12 residues. Deletions cut 8 bases from V and 3 bases from J, with 10 bases between. Germline V gene lookup returns CDR1 MDHEN and CDR2 SYDVKM. CDR3 sequence: CASGDIKETQYF. CDR3 sequence (DNA): TGTGCCAGCGGGGACATAAAAGAGACCCAGTACTTC.

CDR3 residues: CAWSVGTGGDNTIYF. CDR3 coding DNA: TGTGCCTGGAGTGTTGGTACAGGGGGGGATAACACCATATATTTT. This chain links TRBV30 with TRBJ1-3, with 8 bases matching TRBD1. Looked up from germline, CDR1 is GTSNPN and CDR2 is SVGIG (reference sequence). The CDR3 runs 15 residues. Losses at the gene ends were 0 bases for V and 7 bases for J; bases not matched to a gene: 8.

This sequence joins TRBV7-9 and TRBJ2-2; no firm D call. Germline V gene data show CDR1 as SEHNR and CDR2 as FQNEAQ (reference sequence). This CDR3 has 14 amino acids. V lost 8 bases, J lost 6 bases, and 16 bases lay in between. CDR3 sequence: CASAPLRRAGELFF. Written as DNA, the CDR3 is TGTGCCAGCGCCCCCCTTCGAAGGGCCGGGGAGCTGTTTTTT. Full variable domain (rest looked up from reference TRBV7-9 and TRBJ2-2): DTGVSQNPRHKITKRGQNVTFRCDPISEHNRLYWYRQTLGQGPEFLTYFQNEAQLEKSRLLSDRFSAERPKGSFSTLEIQRTEQGDSAMYLCASAPLRRAGELFFGEGSRLTVL.

In nucleotides, the CDR3 is TGTGCCAGCAGCGTAGCAGGGGGAGCGGCAAACACCATATATTTT. This sequence encodes CASSVAGGAANTIYF. The chain recombines TRBV9 with TRBJ1-3, with TRBD1 matching over 7 bases. Per germline, CDR1 SGDLS and CDR2 YYNGEE. The junction had 6 bases not matched to a gene; V was cut back by 0 bases and J by 6 bases. The CDR3 spans 15 residues.

V gene TRBV4-3 combines with J gene TRBJ2-1, with 7 bases matching TRBD2. The V gene end was trimmed by 4 bases and the J gene end by 0 bases; junction bases not matched to a gene: 6. This CDR3 has 16 residues. Germline CDR1 and CDR2: LGHNA and YSLEER. The chain's CDR3 is CASSRAGTSSYNEQFF. The CDR3 region has the DNA TGCGCCAGCAGCCGAGCGGGAACGAGCTCCTACAATGAGCAGTTCTTC.

This clone was detected once. The rearrangement links TRBV28 to TRBJ1-5; no reliable D call. The CDR3 is 14 amino acids. Per germline, CDR1 MDHEN and CDR2 SYDVKM. With 3 bases removed from V and 4 bases from J, the gap between germline ends came to 10 bases. The CDR3 nucleotides read TGTGCCAGCAGTTTTCTGGAGGGAAATCAGCCCCAGCATTTT. Translating gives CASSFLEGNQPQHF.

The rearrangement links TRBV15 to TRBJ1-4, with D maybe TRBD1 (6 bases). The CDR3 is made up of 16 amino acids. V was pared by 2 bases and J by 8 bases, with 18 bases between. Germline assignment: CDR1 LNHNV and CDR2 YYDKDF (reference sequence). CDR3 DNA: TGTGCCACCAGCAGACAACACAGGGAGAGGCGGGAAAAACTGTTTTTT. Its protein is CATSRQHRERREKLFF.

The chain recombines TRBV5-6 with TRBJ2-1; no clear D gene. This CDR3 contains 11 residues. CDR1 SGHDT and CDR2 YYEEEE come from the germline V gene. V was cut by 2 bases and J by 9 bases, with 6 bases left in between. CDR3 residues: CASSFNREQFF. The CDR3, as DNA: TGTGCCAGCAGCTTCAATCGTGAGCAGTTCTTC.

This sequence joins TRBV4-2 and TRBJ2-7; D possibly corresponds to TRBD2 (6 bases). Germline CDR1 and CDR2: LGHNA and YNFKEQ. The CDR3 extends over 16 amino acids. Trimming left V 2 bases short and J 5 bases short, with 19 bases between. This CDR3 is CASSQYARGPSDEQYF. The CDR3 DNA is TGTGCCAGCAGCCAATACGCGCGGGGACCTTCCGACGAGCAGTACTTC.

The CDR3 reads CASSGSPTNYGYTF. The CDR3 DNA sequence: TGTGCCAGCTCGGGCAGCCCGACTAACTATGGCTACACCTTC. V usage is TRBV2 and J usage is TRBJ1-2; the D is unclear. Germline-derived CDR1 and CDR2 are SNHLY and FYNNEI. V lost 8 bases and J 0 bases, leaving 13 bases between the germline ends. The CDR3 consists of 14 residues.

The chain is built from TRBV29-1 and TRBJ1-2, with D possibly TRBD1 on 6 matching bases. CDR1 and CDR2 (germline): SQVTM, ANQGSEA. V was pared by 3 bases and J by 8 bases, with 19 bases between. The length of the CDR3 is 14 residues. The DNA for the CDR3 is TGCAGCGTTGAGGAGGGGGGCACAAGGGAAGGCTACACCTTC. Protein product: CSVEEGGTREGYTF.

This rearrangement joins TRBV4-3 to TRBJ2-5; 7 nucleotides align to TRBD2. V lost 0 bases and J lost 2; bases outside the gene matches: 12. Germline V gives CDR1 LGHNA, CDR2 YSLEER. This CDR3 spans 18 amino acids. This CDR3 reads CASSQDISGEGHQETQYF. For the CDR3, the DNA is TGCGCCAGCAGCCAAGATATTTCGGGGGAGGGCCATCAAGAGACCCAGTACTTC.

The chain uses TRBV28 and TRBJ1-5, with TRBD1 as a possible D gene (5 bases). The CDR3 contains 16 residues. V lost 1 base to trimming and J lost 0 bases, with 10 bases between them. CDR1 is MDHEN, CDR2 SYDVKM, per germline. In DNA form, the CDR3 reads TGTGCCAGCAGTTTATTTGGGGCACTTAGCAATCAGCCCCAGCATTTT. It specifies CASSLFGALSNQPQHF.

This clone was seen only once. CDR3 residues: CASSHTGGLFF. In DNA, the CDR3 is TGTGCCAGCAGCCATACGGGGGGTCTGTTCTTC. The chain uses TRBV6-6 and TRBJ2-1; 7 bases map to TRBD2. Losses at the gene ends were 6 bases for V and 15 bases for J; bases not matched to a gene: 8. The CDR3 consists of 11 residues. Germline V lookup: CDR1 MNHNY, CDR2 SVGAGI (reference sequence).

The chain employs TRBV4-3 and TRBJ2-3; no reliable D call. Between the trimmed V and J ends, which lost 1 base and 5 bases, there was a span of 7 bases. This CDR3 has 13 residues. The germline V gene has CDR1 LGHNA and CDR2 YSLEER. CDR3 sequence (DNA): TGCGCCAGCAGCCAAGGGCTAGGAGATACGCAGTATTTT. Protein sequence: CASSQGLGDTQYF.

The chain couples TRBV28 to TRBJ1-1; D unclear. Germline CDR1 and CDR2: MDHEN and SYDVKM. Trimming removed 2 bases from V and 0 bases from J, with 10 bases in between. The CDR3 has 15 amino acids. The CDR3 spells CASSLGDQMNTEAFF. CDR3 sequence (DNA): TGTGCCAGCAGTTTAGGAGACCAAATGAACACTGAAGCTTTCTTT.

J is TRBJ2-3 and V is TRBV9; 10 nucleotides line up with TRBD2. V shed 2 bases and J 0 bases; nucleotides not matched to a gene: 6. CDR3 length equals 17 residues. Germline V gene sequence: CDR1 SGDLS, CDR2 YYNGEE. CDR3 sequence reads: CASSVPSSGGSTDTQYF. The CDR3 coding sequence is TGTGCCAGCAGCGTCCCCTCTAGCGGGGGCAGCACAGATACGCAGTATTTT.

This chain links TRBV4-3 with TRBJ2-3, with TRBD2 identical over 12 bases. There are 17 residues in the CDR3. After removal of 0 bases from V and 4 bases from J, the junction contained 5 bases not matched to a gene. Germline loops: CDR1 LGHNA, CDR2 YSLEER. The CDR3 reads CASSQDLLAGGADTQYF. The CDR3 DNA is TGCGCCAGCAGCCAAGATTTACTAGCGGGAGGTGCAGATACGCAGTATTTT.

The chain has TRBV25-1 and TRBJ1-2; 8 nucleotides align to TRBD1. The trim removed 8 bases at V and 8 bases at J, leaving 19 bases unmatched. The V gene's germline CDR1 is MGHDK and CDR2 SYGVNS. There are 16 residues in the CDR3. This CDR3 is CASGDRGRGGVEGYTF. DNA of the CDR3: TGTGCCAGCGGCGACAGGGGACGAGGAGGGGTTGAGGGCTACACCTTC.

DNA for the CDR3: TGTGCCAGCAGCTTAGTCGGGGGTCTAGGTGATGAGCAGTTCTTC. It translates to CASSLVGGLGDEQFF. The gene calls are TRBV7-2 and TRBJ2-1, with D perhaps matching TRBD2 (6 bases). The length of the CDR3 is 15 residues. The germline gives CDR1 SGHTA, CDR2 FQGNSA. V dropped 1 base and J dropped 8 bases, with 15 bases sitting between them.

The rearrangement joins TRBV5-6 to TRBJ1-1; 8 nucleotides line up with TRBD1. The CDR3 is 13 residues long. The V gene end was trimmed by 4 bases and the J gene end by 7 bases; junction bases not matched to a gene: 6. Germline-derived CDR1 and CDR2 are SGHDT and YYEEEE. CDR3 region: CASSARTGLEAFF. As DNA, the CDR3 is TGTGCCAGCAGCGCTAGGACAGGGCTTGAAGCTTTCTTT. The full variable domain, with the rest looked up from reference TRBV5-6 and TRBJ1-1, is DAGVTQSPTHLIKTRGQQVTLRCSPKSGHDTVSWYQQALGQGPQFIFQYYEEEERQRGNFPDRFSGHQFPNYSSELNVNALLLGDSALYLCASSARTGLEAFFGQGTRLTVV.

V is TRBV15 and J is TRBJ1-6; tentative D call: TRBD1 (6 bases). Germline V gene sequence: CDR1 LNHNV, CDR2 YYDKDF (reference sequence). CDR3 size: 16 residues. V lost 2 bases, J lost 7 bases, and 15 bases lay in between. The CDR3 DNA follows: TGTGCCACCAGCAGAACCAGACAGGAGCGCAATTCACCCCTCCACTTT. Residues: CATSRTRQERNSPLHF.